Below, 11 T cell receptor beta chains from the same sample are listed, as sequenced in a study of spatial heterogeneity in lung cancer. TCRdb re-derived calls from the 5' RACE reads in MiXCR, one entry per CDR3 protein. The data contain just over 75,000 distinct CDR3 sequences, about 7.8% of them seen just once; the ten biggest clones take up under 8%. The time point here: sample taken at primary tumor resection. Sequenced here: PBMCs, sampled at surgery. The receptors stem from a male donor with early-stage non-small cell lung cancer.

This clonotype has a handful of counts. The chain has TRBV4-2 and TRBJ2-1; D is possibly TRBD2 (7 bases). The germline V gene encodes CDR1 LGHNA and CDR2 YNFKEQ. V was trimmed by 1 base and J by 4 bases, leaving 11 bases between them. CDR3 length: 15 amino acids. This CDR3 reads CASSQAEGGYNEQFF. Here the CDR3 DNA reads TGTGCCAGCAGCCAAGCGGAGGGGGGGTACAATGAGCAGTTCTTC.

This clonotype was seen a few times. The rearrangement uses TRBV24-1 and TRBJ1-5; TRBD1 matches at 12 bases. The V segment lost 0 bases and the J segment 3 bases; nucleotides outside the gene matches: 20. Germline V gives CDR1 KGHDR, CDR2 SFDVKD. The CDR3 runs 23 residues. CDR3 sequence: CATSDLYSARRDRGPWNNQPQHF. Written as DNA, the CDR3 is TGTGCCACCAGTGATTTGTATTCCGCCCGCCGGGACAGGGGGCCATGGAACAATCAGCCCCAGCATTTT.

The chain uses TRBV27 and TRBJ2-5, with 7 nucleotides matching TRBD1. The length of the CDR3 is 13 residues. After removal of 5 bases from V and 4 bases from J, the junction contained 4 bases not matched to a gene. Germline-derived CDR1 and CDR2 are MNHEY and SMNVEV (reference sequence). Here the CDR3 DNA reads TGTGCCAGCAGTATGACAGGGAGAGAGACCCAGTACTTC. Its translation is CASSMTGRETQYF.

This chain uses TRBV20-1 with TRBJ2-1; the match to TRBD2 covers 9 bases. CDR1 is DFQATT, CDR2 SNEGSKA, per germline (reference sequence). Trimming removed 0 bases from V and 9 bases from J; junction bases left unmatched: 12. This CDR3 is built from 16 residues. The CDR3 bases are TGCAGTGCTAGAGATCTGACTAGCGGAGAAGGGGGTGAGCAGTTCTTC. Translation: CSARDLTSGEGGEQFF.

This clonotype was seen at least ten times. The chain has TRBV10-3 and TRBJ2-1; weak D call: TRBD1 (6 bases). CDR1 and CDR2 (germline): ENHRY, SYGVKD. Trimming took off 6 bases at V and 8 bases at J, with 14 bases between the two ends. This CDR3 region has 13 residues. CDR3 DNA sequence: TGTGCCATCAGGGACAGCCTTGGGGATGAGCAGTTCTTC. Translated: CAIRDSLGDEQFF.

This clonotype showed up many times. This chain joins TRBV10-3 and TRBJ2-7, with 10 bases that match TRBD2. This CDR3 region has 14 residues. V trimming: 4 bases; J trimming: 0 bases; junction bases outside the gene matches: 0. Germline V gene lookup returns CDR1 ENHRY and CDR2 SYGVKD. The CDR3: CAISASGSSYEQYF. The CDR3 DNA reads as TGTGCCATCAGTGCTAGCGGGAGCTCCTACGAGCAGTACTTC.

This clonotype has at least ten counts. The chain has TRBV29-1 and TRBJ1-4; TRBD1 aligns across 10 bases. CDR3 length equals 16 residues. The V gene end was trimmed by 4 bases and the J gene end by 0 bases; junction bases not matched to a gene: 5. CDR1 is SQVTM and CDR2 is ANQGSEA in the germline V gene. The CDR3 here is CSVARDRGATNEKLFF. DNA for the CDR3: TGCAGCGTTGCCCGGGACAGGGGAGCAACTAATGAAAAACTGTTTTTT.

In its sample, this clonotype was seen many times. This sequence joins TRBV2 and TRBJ2-1; TRBD1 agrees at 7 bases. The CDR3 covers 13 residues. J lost 9 bases, V lost 6 bases, and 8 bases had no gene match. Germline lookup yields CDR1 SNHLY and CDR2 FYNNEI. CDR3 coding DNA: TGTGCCAGCAGGCCCGAAGGGGGCCGTGAGCAGTTCTTC. This encodes CASRPEGGREQFF.

This clonotype was seen a handful of times. The gene calls are TRBV29-1 and TRBJ2-7; the D call may be TRBD1 or TRBD2 (5 bases each). In germline, CDR1 is SQVTM, CDR2 ANQGSEA. The V and J ends lost 1 base and 0 bases respectively, with 16 bases between them. There are 16 residues in the CDR3. The CDR3 DNA follows: TGCAGCGTTGAAGGTGAGATGCTTGGGGGCTCCTACGAGCAGTACTTC. Encoded protein: CSVEGEMLGGSYEQYF.

This clonotype appeared many times. The V and J genes are TRBV7-2 and TRBJ2-7; 9 bases agree with TRBD2. Per germline, CDR1 SGHTA and CDR2 FQGNSA. The CDR3 has 13 residues. The junction had 5 bases not matched to a gene; V was cut back by 0 bases and J by 11 bases. Here the CDR3 reads CASSLAPKREEYF. In DNA, the CDR3 is TGTGCCAGCAGCTTAGCGCCAAAGCGGGAGGAGTACTTC.

A few counts support this clonotype. The chain couples TRBV28 to TRBJ2-2; D gene uncertain. Per the germline V gene, CDR1 is MDHEN and CDR2 is SYDVKM. Trimming removed 8 bases from V and 2 bases from J, with 9 bases in between. The CDR3 is 13 amino acids. CDR3 bases: TGTGCCAGCCCCGACTTAAACACCGGGGAGCTGTTTTTT. Translated, it gives CASPDLNTGELFF.